These 7 T cell receptor beta chains were all obtained from the same sample, sequenced in a study of chemoradiotherapy in HPV16-positive cancers. The method was immunoSEQ multiplex PCR; TCRdb's version includes in-frame clones alone and lacks a portion of them. This table holds 14,000 or so clones, 55% to 75% found once. This sample was taken from a patient who underwent chemoradiotherapy. All receptors come from a human donor with HPV-associated anogenital cancer.

The chain is built from TRBV15 and TRBJ1-1; TRBD1 might be the D (5 bases). The CDR3 has 14 residues. Germline V gives CDR1 LNHNV, CDR2 YYDKDF (reference sequence). V lost 5 bases and J lost 1, with 11 bases in between. In DNA, the CDR3 is TGTGCCACCAGCGCCATTACAGGGAACACTGAAGCTTTCTTT. Amino acid sequence: CATSAITGNTEAFF.

The V gene is TRBV7-2, the J gene TRBJ1-6; D gene uncertain. Germline V CDR1 and CDR2: SGHTA, FQGNSA. V was cut by 5 bases and J by 5 bases, with 13 bases left in between. The CDR3 sequence is 15 residues long. Here the CDR3 reads CASSPRATDNSPLHF. The CDR3, as DNA: TGTGCCAGCAGCCCCCGGGCTACTGATAATTCACCCCTCCACTTT.

This clone appeared once. The V and J genes are TRBV2 and TRBJ2-7; TRBD1 aligns across 8 bases. This CDR3 has 14 amino acids. Germline V gene data show CDR1 as SNHLY and CDR2 as FYNNEI. V lost 8 bases, J lost 6 bases, and 12 bases stayed unmatched. The CDR3 here is CASLPQGAVSEQYF. CDR3 nucleotides: TGTGCCAGCCTGCCTCAGGGGGCGGTTTCCGAGCAGTACTTC.

Here the CDR3 reads CASGSWVDEQYF. CDR3 in DNA: TGTGCTAGTGGTTCATGGGTAGACGAGCAGTACTTC. This rearrangement joins TRBV12-5 to TRBJ2-5; the D is unclear. Gene TRBJ2-7 matches the end of the DNA better, so the J call may be wrong. Germline CDR1 is LGHNT and CDR2 is FRNRAP. The CDR3 spans 12 residues.

For the CDR3, the DNA is TGTGCCAGCAGCCAAGTGTCAAGCGATAGCTCCTACAATGAGCAGTTCTTC. Protein product: CASSQVSSDSSYNEQFF. V and J are TRBV14 and TRBJ2-1; D unresolved. The CDR3 contains 17 residues. Germline V gives CDR1 SGHDN, CDR2 FVKESK. The V gene lost 1 base and the J gene lost 0 bases, with 13 bases spanning the gap. The full variable domain, rest sourced from reference TRBV14 and TRBJ2-1, is EAGVTQFPSHSVIEKGQTVTLRCDPISGHDNLYWYRRVMGKEIKFLLHFVKESKQDESGMPNNRFLAERTGGTYSTLKVQPAELEDSGVYFCASSQVSSDSSYNEQFFGPGTRLTVL.

The chain recombines TRBV5-4 with TRBJ1-2, with TRBD1 matching 12 bases. The CDR3 is 17 amino acids. Germline trimming cut 4 bases from V and 1 base from J; bases unmatched to any gene: 8. The germline V gene encodes CDR1 SGHNT and CDR2 YYREEE (reference sequence). CDR3 sequence reads: CASSPGGQGASNYGYTF. The CDR3 DNA sequence: TGTGCCAGCAGCCCCGGGGGACAGGGGGCAAGTAACTATGGCTACACCTTC.

V is TRBV6-1 and J is TRBJ1-2, with D uncertain. Trimming shortened V by 0 bases and J by 0 bases, and 2 bases separated the two germline ends. CDR1 and CDR2 (germline): MNHNS, SASEGT. The CDR3 contains 13 residues. Here the CDR3 DNA reads TGTGCCAGCAGTGAAGCTACTAACTATGGCTACACCTTC. It is translated as CASSEATNYGYTF.